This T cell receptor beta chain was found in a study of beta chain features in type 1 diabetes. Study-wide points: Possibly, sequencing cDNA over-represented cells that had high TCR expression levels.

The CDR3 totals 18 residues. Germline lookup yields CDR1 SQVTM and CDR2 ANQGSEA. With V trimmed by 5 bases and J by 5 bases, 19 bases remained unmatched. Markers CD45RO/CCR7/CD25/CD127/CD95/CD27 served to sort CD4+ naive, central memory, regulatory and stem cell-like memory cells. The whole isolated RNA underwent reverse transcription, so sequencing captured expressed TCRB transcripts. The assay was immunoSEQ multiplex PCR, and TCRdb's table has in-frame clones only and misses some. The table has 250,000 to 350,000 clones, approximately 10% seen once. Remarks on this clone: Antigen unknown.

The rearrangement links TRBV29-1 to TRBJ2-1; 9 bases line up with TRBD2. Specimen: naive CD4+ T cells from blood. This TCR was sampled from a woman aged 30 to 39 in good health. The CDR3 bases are TGCAGCGTTAAAGGGAGTGGGGTCGTAGCGGGAGTCGACAATGAGCAGTTCTTC. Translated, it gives CSVKGSGVVAGVDNEQFF.